The rows below give T cell receptor beta chains drawn from one sample of a study of early T cells in non-severe SARS-CoV-2 infection. TCRdb reanalysed the 5' RACE reads using MiXCR and keeps one entry per CDR3 protein. Among tens of thousands of distinct CDR3 sequences listed, 3.5% to 5% were seen once. The specimen was whole blood. These receptors were obtained from an adult who was a healthcare worker with PCR-confirmed SARS-CoV-2 infection or an uninfected control (not recorded which). CDR3s include the opening cysteine and the closing phenylalanine or tryptophan. A D gene is named only where the DNA matches it firmly. Size is stated for part of the rows, as once, few or many counts, or as a class when the clone is expanded.

j_call | clone_size | v_call | d_call | cdr3_nt | cdr3_aa
TRBJ2-1 | many | TRBV7-2 | . | TGTGCCAGCAGCGCCCTTGATGAGCAGTTCTTC | CASSALDEQFF
TRBJ2-1 | many | TRBV7-8 | TRBD2 | TGTGCCAGCAGCGTTCTGGGGACTAGCGGGGGTTATGAGCAGTTCTTC | CASSVLGTSGGYEQFF
TRBJ2-7 | many | TRBV6-5 | TRBD2 | TGTGCCAGCAGAAACACTCCCGCGGGGGGCCCTTCCTACGAGCAGTACTTC | CASRNTPAGGPSYEQYF
TRBJ1-2 | many | TRBV12-3/TRBV12-4 | . | TGTGCCAGCAGTTCCATCCCTCCTAGTCGCAGGATTGATGGCTACACCTTC | CASSSIPPSRRIDGYTF
TRBJ1-6 | many | TRBV7-8 | . | TGTGCCAGCAGCTTATTTAGGGGGGAACCCTATAATTCACCCCTCCACTTT | CASSLFRGEPYNSPLHF
TRBJ2-3 | few | TRBV4-3 | . | TGCGCCAGCAGCCCCGTCCCAGCGCAAGATACGCAGTATTTT | CASSPVPAQDTQYF
TRBJ2-1 | many | TRBV6-4 | TRBD2 | TGTGCCAGCAGTGACTCGGCTAGCGGGGGGGCGAATGAGCAGTTCTTC | CASSDSASGGANEQFF
TRBJ2-5 | many | TRBV11-2 | TRBD2 | TGTGCCAGCAGCCGACTAGCGGGGGGCGAGATCCAAGAGACCCAGTACTTC | CASSRLAGGEIQETQYF
TRBJ2-7 | many | TRBV20-1 | TRBD1 | TGCAGTGCTGGGGACAGGGGGCAATTCGACGAGCAGTACTTC | CSAGDRGQFDEQYF
TRBJ2-5 | many | TRBV5-1 | . | TGCGCCAGCAGCTTGGCCCCCAAGGGAGAGACCCAGTACTTC | CASSLAPKGETQYF
TRBJ2-1 | many | TRBV25-1 | TRBD2 | TGTGCCAGCAGTGAATATAGGAGCGGGGGGGCAGGTGAGCAGTTCTTC | CASSEYRSGGAGEQFF
TRBJ1-1 | many | TRBV7-9 | TRBD1 | TGTGCCAGCAGCCAGAGGACAGGGGGCAACACTGAAGCTTTCTTT | CASSQRTGGNTEAFF
TRBJ2-1 | many | TRBV5-6 | TRBD1 | TGTGCCAGCACCCCCCGATTAGGGCAGGGGGCCTACAATGAGCAGTTCTTC | CASTPRLGQGAYNEQFF
TRBJ2-5 | many | TRBV7-6 | TRBD1 | TGTGCCAGCAGCCGACGGACAGGGGAAGAGACCCAGTACTTC | CASSRRTGEETQYF
TRBJ2-7 | many | TRBV18 | . | TGTGCCAGCTCACCACAGGGGTTCCACGAGCAGTACTTC | CASSPQGFHEQYF
TRBJ2-5 | many | TRBV7-2 | . | TGTGCCAGCAGCTTCAACGGACTTGAAGAGACCCAGTACTTC | CASSFNGLEETQYF
TRBJ2-3 | medium-sized | TRBV7-9 | . | TGTGCCAGCAGCTTAGGACTCGAAGATACGCAGTATTTT | CASSLGLEDTQYF
TRBJ2-7 | many | TRBV18 | . | TGTGCCAGCTCACGGGGCGTCGGGACCGCCTACGAGCAGTACTTC | CASSRGVGTAYEQYF
TRBJ1-6 | many | TRBV20-1 | . | TGCAGTGCTCCTACCCGGGCCGATAATTCACCCCTCCACTTT | CSAPTRADNSPLHF
TRBJ2-7 | many | TRBV29-1 | TRBD2 | TGCAGCGTTGTTCGGGCTAGCGGGGGCCACGAGCAGTACTTC | CSVVRASGGHEQYF
TRBJ2-7 | few | TRBV6-2/TRBV6-3 | TRBD1 | TGTGCCAGCAGTTACCGGACAGGGCTCCGGGGGCAGTACTTC | CASSYRTGLRGQYF
TRBJ1-1 | many | TRBV28 | . | TGTGCCAGCAGTACTCTTCAGTGGGGCCAGAACACTGAAGCTTTCTTT | CASSTLQWGQNTEAFF
TRBJ2-1 | many | TRBV4-3 | TRBD1 | TGCGCCAGCAGCCAAGATTTTTACGGGACAGGGGGTTACAATGAGCAGTTCTTC | CASSQDFYGTGGYNEQFF
TRBJ2-2 | many | TRBV6-2/TRBV6-3 | TRBD2 | TGTGCCAGCACTACCGGCGCTAGCGGGGACACCGGGGAGCTGTTTTTT | CASTTGASGDTGELFF
TRBJ2-1 | . | TRBV2 | . | TGTGCCAGCAGTGAAAACCGGGACATCAATGAGCAGTTCTTC | CASSENRDINEQFF
TRBJ2-2 | many | TRBV4-3 | . | TGCGCCAGCAGCCAAGATTGGTCCACCGGGGAGCTGTTTTTT | CASSQDWSTGELFF
TRBJ1-1 | few | TRBV18 | . | TGTGCCAGCTCACCTCTTGGGAACACTGAAGCTTTCTTT | CASSPLGNTEAFF
TRBJ2-5 | few | TRBV5-4 | . | TGTGCCACCCTTAGCGGCACCGGGGCGGAGACCCAGTACTTC | CATLSGTGAETQYF
TRBJ2-7 | many | TRBV29-1 | . | TGCAGCGTTGAAGAGGGCACTACCGAGCAGTACTTC | CSVEEGTTEQYF
TRBJ2-7 | many | TRBV7-2 | . | TGTGCCAGCAGCTTCCTAGAGGGTAAGGTGGAGCAGTACTTC | CASSFLEGKVEQYF
TRBJ2-7 | many | TRBV29-1 | . | TGCAGCGTTGAAGCCGTCGCCCCTCCGGGCACAACTACCTACGAGCAGTACTTC | CSVEAVAPPGTTTYEQYF
TRBJ2-5 | . | TRBV6-6 | TRBD2 | TGTGCCAGCAGTTACCCTCTAAGCGGGGGGGAAGAGACCCAGTACTTC | CASSYPLSGGEETQYF
TRBJ1-1 | many | TRBV12-3/TRBV12-4 | . | TGTGCCAGCAGCCCCTCAGGAGGACCGAACACTGAAGCTTTCTTT | CASSPSGGPNTEAFF
TRBJ2-3 | many | TRBV5-6 | . | TGTGCCAGCAGCTCCGGTTTGGACTTCTCGAGTGATACGCAGTATTTT | CASSSGLDFSSDTQYF
TRBJ1-1 | many | TRBV7-2 | . | TGTGCCAGCAGCCTCTCAGCCCGCACTGAAGCTTTCTTT | CASSLSARTEAFF
TRBJ2-5 | many | TRBV18 | . | TGTGCCAGCTCTTGGGGGCAAGAGACCCAGTACTTC | CASSWGQETQYF
TRBJ1-3 | many | TRBV29-1 | TRBD1 | TGCAGCGTTATGGCAGGGGGTAACACCATATATTTT | CSVMAGGNTIYF
TRBJ2-1 | . | TRBV28 | . | TGTGCCAGCAGTTCGATTCCCACCCCCCGGGGGGAGCAGTTCTTC | CASSSIPTPRGEQFF
TRBJ1-1 | . | TRBV18 | . | TGTGCCAGCTCACCACTTGAGGGCACTGAAGCTTTCTTT | CASSPLEGTEAFF
TRBJ2-3 | . | TRBV7-9 | . | TGTGCCAGCAGCTTAGGAGGTCGTAGAGATACGCAGTATTTT | CASSLGGRRDTQYF
TRBJ2-7 | many | TRBV28 | TRBD2 | TGTGCCAGCAGTTTAGGGACTACGCAGTACGAGCAGTACTTC | CASSLGTTQYEQYF
TRBJ1-3 | many | TRBV9 | TRBD1 | TGTGCCAGCAGCACCCAAGGGACAGTCTCTGGAAACACCATATATTTT | CASSTQGTVSGNTIYF
TRBJ2-7 | many | TRBV7-9 | TRBD1 | TGTGCCAGCAGCTTACCCCGGGACAGGGCGACGTTCGAGCAGTACTTC | CASSLPRDRATFEQYF
TRBJ1-5 | many | TRBV20-1 | TRBD1 | TGCAGTGCTTCACAGGGGGGTGCCTCTCGACCCCAGCATTTT | CSASQGGASRPQHF
TRBJ2-3 | many | TRBV6-1 | . | TGTGCCAGCGGGCGGGACCCCACAGATACGCAGTATTTT | CASGRDPTDTQYF
TRBJ2-1 | many | TRBV6-6 | . | TGTGCCAGCAGTTACTCAGGGGCGCCTCACAATGAGCAGTTCTTC | CASSYSGAPHNEQFF
TRBJ2-2 | many | TRBV7-9 | TRBD1 | TGTGCCAGCAGCCCGGGACAGAGCAACACCGGGGAGCTGTTTTTT | CASSPGQSNTGELFF
TRBJ1-5 | few | TRBV12-3/TRBV12-4 | TRBD1 | TGTGCCAGCAGTTTTGGGACAGCCGTTTTGCAGCCCCAGCATTTT | CASSFGTAVLQPQHF
TRBJ2-3 | many | TRBV2 | TRBD2 | TGTGCCAGCAGTGAATGGACTAGTATCGATACGCAGTATTTT | CASSEWTSIDTQYF
TRBJ1-1 | few | TRBV9 | . | TGTGCCAGCAGCGTAGAGACGAACACTGAAGCTTTCTTT | CASSVETNTEAFF
TRBJ2-1 | . | TRBV30 | . | TGTGCCTGGAGTGTACGGAATGAGCAGTTCTTC | CAWSVRNEQFF
TRBJ2-2 | many | TRBV5-8 | TRBD1 | TGTGCCAGCAGCTGGGAGACAGGGTCCTTTCGTTGGGACACCGGGGAGCTGTTTTTT | CASSWETGSFRWDTGELFF
TRBJ2-7 | many | TRBV7-8 | . | TGTGCCAGCAGCCAACAAACAGGACTTGTCGAGCAGTACTTC | CASSQQTGLVEQYF
TRBJ2-4 | many | TRBV6-2/TRBV6-3 | . | TGTGCCAGCAACCCGGACAGAGACAAAAACATTCAGTACTTC | CASNPDRDKNIQYF
TRBJ2-7 | medium-sized | TRBV18 | . | TGTGCCAGCTCACCCGGAATGGAAGGAGGCGAGCAGTACTTC | CASSPGMEGGEQYF
TRBJ2-3 | many | TRBV20-1 | TRBD1 | TGCAGTGCTAGGGGACAGATCACAGATACGCAGTATTTT | CSARGQITDTQYF
TRBJ1-4 | many | TRBV6-5 | . | TGTGCCAGCAGTTACTCGGGGTCAGTGTTGGAAAAACTGTTTTTT | CASSYSGSVLEKLFF
TRBJ2-7 | few | TRBV7-6 | . | TGTGCCAGCAGATTCGACAACTCCTACGAGCAGTACTTC | CASRFDNSYEQYF
TRBJ2-3 | . | TRBV7-2 | . | TGTGCCAGCAGCCCCGCTGGAGATACGCAGTATTTT | CASSPAGDTQYF
TRBJ2-7 | many | TRBV30 | TRBD1 | TGTGCCTGGGAGGGACAGGGTTCGGGGCAGTACTTC | CAWEGQGSGQYF